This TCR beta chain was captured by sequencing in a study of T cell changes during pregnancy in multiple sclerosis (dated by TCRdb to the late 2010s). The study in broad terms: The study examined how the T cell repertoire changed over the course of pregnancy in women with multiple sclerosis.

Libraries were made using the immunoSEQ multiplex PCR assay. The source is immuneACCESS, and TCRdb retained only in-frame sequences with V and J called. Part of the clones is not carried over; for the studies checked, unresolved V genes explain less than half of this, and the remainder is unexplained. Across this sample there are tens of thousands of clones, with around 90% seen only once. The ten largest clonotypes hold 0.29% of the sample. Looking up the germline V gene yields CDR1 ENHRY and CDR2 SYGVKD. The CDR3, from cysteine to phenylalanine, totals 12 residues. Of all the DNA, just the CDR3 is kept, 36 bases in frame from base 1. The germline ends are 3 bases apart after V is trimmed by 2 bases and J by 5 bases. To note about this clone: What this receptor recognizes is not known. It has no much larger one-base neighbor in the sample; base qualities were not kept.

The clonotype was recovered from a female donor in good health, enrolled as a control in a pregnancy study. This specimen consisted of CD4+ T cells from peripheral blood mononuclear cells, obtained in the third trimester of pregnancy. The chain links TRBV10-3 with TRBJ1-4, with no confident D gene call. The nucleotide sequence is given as TGTGCCATCAGTGAGACAAATGAAAAACTGTTTTTT. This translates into CAISETNEKLFF.